This T cell receptor (beta chain) was obtained from a study of T cells in Graves' hyperthyroidism and ophthalmopathy. Pregnant or lactating patients were excluded, as were those with uncontrolled infection or other autoimmune disease. Diagnostic decisions used clinical symptoms, serum thyroxine and TRAb, thyroid ultrasound and orbital computed tomography. Fresh peripheral blood, around 9.3 ml, was the source of the PBMCs. It was RNA transcripts that yielded the amplified TCR beta CDR3 regions. A set of HTBI primers served as the primers for a first-round RT-PCR of the TCR CDR3. MiXCR, run by TCRdb on the multiplex PCR reads, gives a single entry per CDR3 protein. The data contain 700,000 or so distinct CDR3 sequences, over 15% of them singletons. Sample: blood. The sequence came from a man in his late teens or twenties with Graves' hyperthyroidism.

The CDR3, as DNA: TGTGCCAGTACGACTAGCGCAGCAGAGACCCAGTACTTC. Residues: CASTTSAAETQYF. The chain links TRBV19 to TRBJ2-5; 8 positions agree with TRBD2. The CDR3 has 13 amino acids. Germline V gives CDR1 LNHDA, CDR2 SQIVND (reference sequence). Trimming cost V 7 bases and J 4 bases; bases outside gene matches: 5.